A single sample is the source of the 10 T cell receptor beta chains below, sequenced in a study of blood T cell repertoires in COVID-19. Assay used: immunoSEQ multiplex PCR; TCRdb lists only in-frame clones, some missing. The table has more than 100,000 clones, 70% to 90% seen once. The sequencing input was peripheral blood. These receptors were obtained from a woman between 50 and 59 years old with active or convalescent COVID-19.

CDR3 loop: CSASSGKVSYEQYF. DNA for the CDR3: TGCAGTGCTAGTTCGGGTAAGGTCTCCTACGAGCAGTACTTC. This sequence joins TRBV20-1 and TRBJ2-7; D is unresolved. Trimming left V 3 bases short and J 0 bases short, with 12 bases between. This CDR3 has 14 amino acids. Germline CDR1 and CDR2: DFQATT and SNEGSKA (reference sequence).

The chain combines TRBV5-5 with TRBJ2-2, with 10 bases that match TRBD2. J was trimmed by 2 bases and V by 1 base; bases with no gene match: 2. Germline lookup yields CDR1 SGHKS and CDR2 YYEKEE (reference sequence). The CDR3 contains 16 residues. The CDR3 region has the DNA TGTGCCAGCAGCTTGACTAGCGGGGTCAACACCGGGGAGCTGTTTTTT. Protein: CASSLTSGVNTGELFF.

The chain carries TRBV30 and TRBJ2-7, with 7 bases identical to TRBD1. Looked up from germline, CDR1 is GTSNPN and CDR2 is SVGIG (reference sequence). CDR3 length equals 13 residues. With V trimmed by 2 bases and J by 6 bases, 7 bases remained unmatched. In DNA form, the CDR3 reads TGTGCCTGGAGTTCCGGGACAGCGGCCGAGCAGTACTTC. This codes for CAWSSGTAAEQYF.

The rearrangement uses TRBV27 and TRBJ1-6; D call uncertain. Trimming cost V 5 bases and J 1 base, with 6 bases left between them. The CDR3 is 14 amino acids. Germline-derived CDR1 and CDR2 are MNHEY and SMNVEV (reference sequence). Here the CDR3 DNA reads TGTGCCAGCAGTCCCTTTTCCTATAATTCACCCCTCCACTTT. It yields the protein CASSPFSYNSPLHF.

The chain employs TRBV3-1 (or the pseudogene TRBV3-2) and TRBJ2-1; TRBD1 aligns across 9 bases. The CDR3 has 16 amino acids. After removal of 3 bases from V and 5 bases from J, the junction contained 8 bases not matched to a gene. From germline, CDR1 is LGHDT and CDR2 YNNKEL (reference sequence). The CDR3 DNA sequence: TGTGCCAGCAGCCATGCCGGGACAGGGCAGGACAATGAGCAGTTCTTC. It translates to CASSHAGTGQDNEQFF.

The CDR3 region is CASSFRGIQQGEKLFF. The CDR3 nucleotides are TGTGCCAGCAGCTTTAGGGGGATACAACAGGGGGAAAAACTGTTTTTT. J is TRBJ1-4 and V is TRBV7-2, with TRBD1 matching 7 bases. V shed 3 bases and J 8 bases; nucleotides not matched to a gene: 12. Germline V gene lookup returns CDR1 SGHTA and CDR2 FQGNSA. This CDR3 region has 16 residues.

The chain uses TRBV6-2 or TRBV6-3 and TRBJ2-7; D ambiguous. Per the germline V gene, CDR1 is MNHEY and CDR2 is SVGEGT. The CDR3 runs to 15 residues. Trimming left V 3 bases short and J 5 bases short, with 17 bases between. The CDR3 bases are TGTGCCAGCAGTTATCCGGGTCCTAAGGATGACGAGCAGTACTTC. It specifies CASSYPGPKDDEQYF.

This chain uses TRBV4-1 with TRBJ2-3, with a possible D match to TRBD2 (6 bases). The CDR3 sequence is 14 residues long. Trimming took 0 bases from V and 6 from J, leaving 10 bases between them. Germline-derived CDR1 and CDR2 are MGHRA and YSYEKL. CDR3: CASSQEPLADTQYF. In DNA, the CDR3 is TGCGCCAGCAGCCAAGAGCCTCTAGCGGATACGCAGTATTTT.

The J gene is TRBJ2-2, the V gene TRBV4-3; D may be TRBD1 (5 bases). The CDR3 runs to 16 residues. From germline, CDR1 is LGHNA and CDR2 YSLEER. V was trimmed by 0 bases and J by 1 base, leaving 9 bases between them. The CDR3 reads CASSQDKTVNTGELFF. DNA for the CDR3: TGCGCCAGCAGCCAAGATAAGACAGTGAACACCGGGGAGCTGTTTTTT.

This rearrangement joins TRBV7-2 to TRBJ2-7; a weak D match, TRBD1 (5 bases). The V and J ends lost 3 bases and 2 bases respectively, with 8 bases between them. CDR1 is SGHTA, CDR2 FQGNSA, per germline. The CDR3 spans 13 residues. The CDR3 loop is CASSLLGAYEQYF. The CDR3 DNA follows: TGTGCCAGCAGCTTGCTAGGGGCCTACGAGCAGTACTTC. Variable domain in full (rest from reference TRBV7-2 and TRBJ2-7): GAGVSQSPSNKVTEKGKDVELRCDPISGHTALYWYRQSLGQGLEFLIYFQGNSAPDKSGLPSDRFSAERTGGSVSTLTIQRTQQEDSAVYLCASSLLGAYEQYFGPGTRLTVT.